One and the same sample provided the 11 T cell receptor beta chains below, sequenced in a study of T-cell reconstitution after alpha-beta-depleted transplantation in children (TCRdb year 2016). Receptor amplification or capture employed PCR. The listed sequencing device is Illumina HiSeq 2500. To normalize quantification of the TCRbeta repertoire, the TCR libraries were built with molecular barcoding that relied on unique molecular identifiers. TCRdb redid the processing of the public reads, applying fastp at Q25 and MiXCR, and retained in-frame beta chains. When rows share a CDR3 protein, they turn into one entry using the most common DNA and genes. Within this sample are 500,000 to 600,000 distinct CDR3 sequences, with approximately 29% of them counted one time only. The ten largest clones capture less than 2.5% of the sample. The starting material was PBMCs from the stem cell graft donor, obtained from the stem cell graft. The receptors come from a human donor who donated a stem cell graft to a child with aplastic anemia.

The CDR3 DNA reads TGTGCCAGCAGCAAAGGGAACACCGGGGAGCTGTTTTTT. Translation gives CASSKGNTGELFF. V is TRBV9 and J is TRBJ2-2; the D is unclear. Deletions cut 4 bases from V and 1 base from J, with 5 bases between. CDR3 length: 13 residues. Germline V CDR1 and CDR2: SGDLS, YYNGEE.

This sequence joins TRBV14 and TRBJ2-1, with 7 positions matching TRBD2. The CDR3 contains 15 residues. From germline, CDR1 is SGHDN and CDR2 FVKESK. V lost 0 bases to trimming and J lost 7 bases; unmatched junction nucleotides: 6. As DNA, the CDR3 is TGTGCCAGCAGCCAAGATCCCCGGGGGGAGAATGAGCAGTTCTTC. Translation gives CASSQDPRGENEQFF.

This chain uses TRBV7-2 with TRBJ1-1; D is possibly TRBD1 (6 bases). The CDR3 is made up of 14 amino acids. CDR1 is SGHTA, CDR2 FQGNSA, per germline. Trimming cost V 3 bases and J 6 bases, with 14 bases left between them. The CDR3 protein is CASSFRGPGAEAFF. As DNA, the CDR3 is TGTGCCAGCAGCTTCCGGGGGCCCGGAGCTGAAGCTTTCTTT.

This chain joins TRBV12-3 or TRBV12-4 and TRBJ2-6, with TRBD1 identical over 7 bases. The CDR3 is 19 amino acids. The V gene end was trimmed by 8 bases and the J gene end by 0 bases; junction bases not matched to a gene: 16. The CDR3 loop is CASVQGSGTVTSGANVLTF. The CDR3 DNA reads TGTGCCAGCGTCCAGGGGTCGGGGACAGTGACCTCTGGGGCCAACGTCCTGACTTTC.

The chain links TRBV28 to TRBJ2-7; maybe TRBD1 (6 bases). V gave up 4 bases and J gave up 4 bases, with 23 bases separating them. CDR1 and CDR2 (germline): MDHEN, SYDVKM. The CDR3 has 17 amino acids. The CDR3 nucleotides are TGTGCCAGCAGTTCACACCGACTCGGGACACTAAATTACGAGCAGTACTTC. Translated: CASSSHRLGTLNYEQYF.

CDR3 DNA sequence: TGTGCCAGCATACTAGCGGGAAAAGAGACCCAGTACTTC. It encodes CASILAGKETQYF. V gene TRBV6-1 combines with J gene TRBJ2-5, with TRBD2 matching 10 bases. The germline V gene has CDR1 MNHNS and CDR2 SASEGT. V lost 7 bases to trimming and J lost 3 bases; unmatched junction nucleotides: 2. The CDR3 has 13 amino acids.

The chain couples TRBV14 to TRBJ2-3; the match to TRBD1 covers 10 bases. The junction had 5 bases not matched to a gene; V was cut back by 4 bases and J by 4 bases. Germline V gives CDR1 SGHDN, CDR2 FVKESK. The CDR3 length is 15 residues. The DNA of the CDR3 is TGTGCCAGCAGCCCCGGGACAGGGGTTTCAGATACGCAGTATTTT. It is translated as CASSPGTGVSDTQYF.

The chain recombines TRBV25-1 with TRBJ2-5, with no clear D. Germline-derived CDR1 and CDR2 are MGHDK and SYGVNS. Deletions cut 2 bases from V and 3 bases from J, with 10 bases between. The CDR3 runs to 14 residues. The CDR3 loop reads CASSEKWAEETQYF. Written as DNA, the CDR3 is TGTGCCAGCAGTGAAAAGTGGGCGGAAGAGACCCAGTACTTC. The variable domain in full, completed from reference TRBV25-1 and TRBJ2-5, reads EADIYQTPRYLVIGTGKKITLECSQTMGHDKMYWYQQDPGMELHLIHYSYGVNSTEKGDLSSESTVSRIRTEHFPLTLESARPSHTSQYLCASSEKWAEETQYFGPGTRLLVL.

V and J are TRBV10-2 and TRBJ2-2, with D perhaps matching TRBD2 (6 bases). Trimming shortened V by 7 bases and J by 4 bases, and 19 bases separated the two germline ends. Per germline, CDR1 WSHSY and CDR2 SAAADI. The CDR3 runs 16 residues. The CDR3, as DNA: TGCGCCAGCAAGGAGGGAACAGACCGTACCACCGGGGAGCTGTTTTTT. Protein product: CASKEGTDRTTGELFF.

The chain is built from TRBV6-5 and TRBJ2-1; D is undetermined. The CDR3 runs to 14 residues. Germline V gene lookup returns CDR1 MNHEY and CDR2 SVGAGI. V was clipped by 1 base and J by 8 bases, with 12 bases between them. This CDR3 reads CASSYLHGIHEQFF. The CDR3 region has the DNA TGTGCCAGCAGTTACTTACATGGCATCCATGAGCAGTTCTTC.

The V gene is TRBV6-1, the J gene TRBJ2-1, with TRBD2 matching over 12 bases. V trimming: 2 bases; J trimming: 7 bases; junction bases outside the gene matches: 6. Germline V gene data show CDR1 as MNHNS and CDR2 as SASEGT. The CDR3 sequence is 16 residues long. CDR3 bases: TGTGCCAGCAGTGAAAGGGGACTAGCGGGCAGGAATGAGCAGTTCTTC. This gives the protein CASSERGLAGRNEQFF.